Here is one TCR beta chain with its context. What went into each PCR as a spike was synthetic TCR analog templates. Data came from immunoSEQ multiplex PCR; TCRdb stores just in-frame clones and leaves some out. The sample has roughly 100,000 clones; over 80% are singletons. The sample is drawn from a study of PD-L1 blockade in urothelial cancer. Across the study: Patients commenced atezolizumab in about 2014, and it was given at 1,200 mg intravenously every 3 weeks. Patients previously received 0 to 3 chemotherapy regimens. Blood samples contained a median 141,255 T cells.

The CDR3 sequence is 13 residues long. V was trimmed by 10 bases and J by 4 bases, leaving 14 bases between them. Germline V gene lookup returns CDR1 SNHLY and CDR2 FYNNEI. Time point meaning: peripheral blood 6 weeks after treatment start. Sequenced material: PBMCs, taken around atezolizumab (anti-PD-L1) treatment. This chain links TRBV2 with TRBJ1-3; a weak D match, TRBD1 (6 bases). The sequence derives from a man between 65 and 80 years old with urothelial cancer. CDR3 nucleotide sequence: TGTGCCACCGCTCCAGGGGAAGGAAACACCATATATTTT. Its translation is CATAPGEGNTIYF.